The 8 T cell receptor beta chains reported below all come from one sample, sequenced in a study of blood T cell repertoires in COVID-19. Generated by immunoSEQ multiplex PCR, the TCRdb table keeps only in-frame clones and is missing some. This table has around 62,000 clones, 88% appearing once. Sequencing was performed on peripheral blood. The receptors stem from a human donor in a cohort sampled during active COVID-19.

The rearrangement uses TRBV4-1 and TRBJ2-7; the match to TRBD2 covers 13 bases. Germline V gives CDR1 MGHRA, CDR2 YSYEKL. Trimming at V came to 4 bases and at J to 0 bases, leaving 9 bases not matched to a gene. The CDR3 covers 18 residues. CDR3 in amino acids: CASSPGTSGVLSSYEQYF. The CDR3, as DNA: TGCGCCAGCAGCCCGGGGACTAGCGGGGTTCTTAGCTCCTACGAGCAGTACTTC.

The chain combines TRBV30 with TRBJ1-2, with D possibly being TRBD1 (5 bases). Trimming shortened V by 4 bases and J by 2 bases, and 20 bases separated the two germline ends. The germline V gene has CDR1 GTSNPN and CDR2 SVGIG (reference sequence). This CDR3 region has 16 residues. The CDR3 is CAWMGGIQVGNYGYTF. The CDR3, as DNA: TGTGCCTGGATGGGGGGGATCCAAGTCGGCAACTATGGCTACACCTTC. Full variable domain (remainder filled in from reference TRBV30 and TRBJ1-2): SQTIHQWPATLVQPVGSPLSLECTVEGTSNPNLYWYRQAAGRGLQLLFYSVGIGQISSEVPQNLSASRPQDRQFILSSKKLLLSDSGFYLCAWMGGIQVGNYGYTFGSGTRLTVV.

This chain links TRBV24-1 with TRBJ2-2, with 7 nucleotides matching TRBD1. Germline V gene sequence: CDR1 KGHDR, CDR2 SFDVKD. CDR3 length: 14 residues. V lost 8 bases to trimming and J lost 1 base; unmatched junction nucleotides: 3. Written as DNA, the CDR3 is TGTGCCACCATGGACAGGCTGAACACCGGGGAGCTGTTTTTT. Amino acid sequence: CATMDRLNTGELFF.

The chain joins TRBV7-2 to TRBJ1-4; possibly TRBD1 for D (5 bases). With 0 bases removed from V and 8 bases from J, the gap between germline ends came to 10 bases. This CDR3 has 14 residues. Germline V gene data show CDR1 as SGHTA and CDR2 as FQGNSA. DNA for the CDR3: TGTGCCAGCAGCTTAGCGGGGCTTGGGGAAAAACTGTTTTTT. Protein product: CASSLAGLGEKLFF.

The genes are TRBV27 and TRBJ1-1; D is possibly TRBD1 (6 bases). This CDR3 contains 12 residues. V was shortened by 9 bases and J by 8 bases, with 16 bases between the two germline ends. The germline V gene encodes CDR1 MNHEY and CDR2 SMNVEV (reference sequence). CDR3 bases: TGTGCCAGTCTCGGACAGACAACCGAAGCTTTCTTT. Translated: CASLGQTTEAFF.

The chain links TRBV7-3 to TRBJ2-7; 10 bases agree with TRBD1. The germline V gene encodes CDR1 SGHTA and CDR2 FQGTGA. The CDR3 consists of 21 residues. V dropped 5 bases and J dropped 0; count of bases not matched to a gene: 22. The CDR3 sequence: CASSAVPPGTGDPSSSYEQYF. CDR3 in DNA: TGTGCCAGCAGCGCCGTCCCCCCCGGGACAGGGGACCCCTCAAGCTCCTACGAGCAGTACTTC.

The chain employs TRBV28 and TRBJ1-2; no clear D. The CDR3 covers 13 residues. Germline assignment: CDR1 MDHEN and CDR2 SYDVKM. Trimming removed 10 bases from V and 4 bases from J, with 16 bases in between. CDR3 coding DNA: TGTGCCATCAATCGGGGTAATATCTATGGCTACACCTTC. Translation: CAINRGNIYGYTF.

The rearrangement uses TRBV2 and TRBJ1-2; possibly TRBD1 for D (6 bases). There are 17 residues in the CDR3. Trimming removed 1 base at V and 1 base at J, with 16 bases between. The V gene's germline CDR1 is SNHLY and CDR2 FYNNEI. CDR3 residues: CASSEGLLDRDNYGYTF. The CDR3 region has the DNA TGTGCCAGCAGTGAAGGGTTATTGGACAGAGATAACTATGGCTACACCTTC.